The 19 T cell receptor beta chains below all came from one sample that was sequenced in a study of early T cells in non-severe SARS-CoV-2 infection. TCRdb analysed the 5' RACE reads with MiXCR anew, one entry per CDR3 protein. The sample carries around 80,000 distinct CDR3 sequences, approximately 10% recorded once. Specimen: whole blood, collected at baseline. The origin of the receptors is an adult who was a healthcare worker with PCR-confirmed SARS-CoV-2 infection or an uninfected control (not recorded which).

This clonotype was seen only a few times. V usage is TRBV3-1 and J usage is TRBJ2-1, with TRBD2 matching 8 bases. Germline V gene lookup returns CDR1 LGHDT and CDR2 YNNKEL (reference sequence). The CDR3 is 17 residues long. J gave up 5 bases and V 4 bases, and 13 bases lay outside the gene matches. The CDR3 sequence is CASSPAGGAPGDNEQFF. In nucleotides, the CDR3 is TGTGCCAGCAGCCCAGCCGGGGGGGCCCCAGGCGACAATGAGCAGTTCTTC.

This clonotype appeared many times. J is TRBJ2-3 and V is TRBV7-6; 12 bases fit TRBD2. The J segment lost 2 bases and the V segment lost 5 bases, leaving 5 bases of the junction unmatched. The CDR3 is 16 amino acids. Germline lookup yields CDR1 SGHVS and CDR2 FNYEAQ. CDR3 bases: TGTGCCAGCAGCAACGGACTAGCGGGGCCCACAGATACGCAGTATTTT. It specifies CASSNGLAGPTDTQYF.

The table lists this clonotype with a few counts. The rearrangement uses TRBV6-6 and TRBJ1-6; D is ambiguous. Trimming took 7 bases from V and 5 from J, leaving 12 bases between them. Germline V gene sequence: CDR1 MNHNY, CDR2 SVGAGI (reference sequence). The CDR3 extends over 14 amino acids. This CDR3 is CASKVAPDNSPLHF. In DNA form, the CDR3 reads TGTGCCAGCAAAGTTGCCCCGGATAATTCACCCCTCCACTTT.

This sequence joins TRBV30 and TRBJ2-1; 8 nucleotides align to TRBD1. Germline-derived CDR1 and CDR2 are GTSNPN and SVGIG (reference sequence). V gave up 6 bases and J gave up 2 bases; unmatched junction bases: 15. CDR3 length: 17 residues. CDR3 sequence reads: CACYGARTGHPYNEQFF. The CDR3 DNA sequence: TGTGCCTGTTACGGTGCTCGGACAGGGCATCCCTACAATGAGCAGTTCTTC.

The V gene is TRBV7-2, the J gene TRBJ2-7; D remains unclear. CDR1 and CDR2 from the germline V gene are SGHTA and FQGNSA. This CDR3 is 13 amino acids long. V lost 5 bases and J lost 7, with 15 bases in between. CDR3 residues: CASSRRDGWEQYF. CDR3 sequence (DNA): TGTGCCAGCAGCCGCCGAGATGGCTGGGAGCAGTACTTC.

This clonotype was counted ten times or more. This rearrangement joins TRBV2 to TRBJ1-1; 8 bases map to TRBD1. The V gene's germline CDR1 is SNHLY and CDR2 FYNNEI. CDR3 length equals 14 residues. With 5 bases clipped from V and 2 bases from J, the junction kept 4 bases outside the gene matches. The CDR3 sequence: CASSPDRANTEAFF. As DNA, the CDR3 is TGTGCCAGCAGTCCGGACAGGGCAAACACTGAAGCTTTCTTT.

This clonotype was observed a few times. The rearrangement joins TRBV25-1 to TRBJ2-5, with D tentatively TRBD2 (6 bases). Trimming took 5 bases from V and 3 from J, leaving 16 bases between them. CDR1 MGHDK and CDR2 SYGVNS come from the germline V gene. CDR3 length: 15 residues. The CDR3 nucleotides are TGTGCCAGCAGTCCTGGGGGGACTCCTAAAGAGACCCAGTACTTC. Its translation: CASSPGGTPKETQYF.

This clonotype was seen only a few times. This rearrangement joins TRBV9 to TRBJ2-3, with a possible D match to TRBD1 (5 bases). The germline V gene has CDR1 SGDLS and CDR2 YYNGEE. V shed 0 bases and J shed 1 base, with 12 bases lying between them. The CDR3 length is 16 residues. CDR3 nucleotides: TGTGCCAGCAGCGTAGAAGGACAAGGGGGCACAGATACGCAGTATTTT. As protein: CASSVEGQGGTDTQYF.

V and J are TRBV6-1 and TRBJ1-6; no definite D call. Germline V lookup: CDR1 MNHNS, CDR2 SASEGT. Trimming took off 3 bases at V and 8 bases at J, with 8 bases between the two ends. CDR3 length: 13 residues. CDR3 sequence reads: CASSEDFDSPLHF. CDR3 nucleotide sequence: TGTGCCAGCAGTGAGGATTTCGATTCACCCCTCCACTTT.

This clonotype came up many times. The V call is TRBV19, the J call TRBJ2-7; D may be TRBD2 (6 bases). Germline V gives CDR1 LNHDA, CDR2 SQIVND (reference sequence). V shed 7 bases and J shed 7 bases, with 14 bases lying between them. The CDR3 has 12 residues. Written as DNA, the CDR3 is TGTGCCAGTACCGGCAATGGGGGGGAGCAGTACTTC. It encodes CASTGNGGEQYF.

In its sample, this clonotype was seen a few times. This chain connects TRBV19 to TRBJ1-5, with D tentatively TRBD1 (5 bases). The V and J ends lost 1 base and 2 bases respectively, with 12 bases between them. The V gene's germline CDR1 is LNHDA and CDR2 SQIVND (reference sequence). This CDR3 has 16 residues. CDR3: CASSIAGTRGNQPQHF. DNA for the CDR3: TGTGCCAGTAGTATAGCCGGGACGCGGGGCAATCAGCCCCAGCATTTT.

This chain connects TRBV7-3 to TRBJ1-1; D is unresolved. From germline, CDR1 is SGHTA and CDR2 FQGTGA. V was trimmed by 3 bases and J by 0 bases, leaving 8 bases between them. The CDR3 sequence is 14 residues long. The CDR3 nucleotides read TGTGCCAGCAGCTTGACGCGAGTGAACACTGAAGCTTTCTTT. Translation gives CASSLTRVNTEAFF. Combining the CDR3 with reference TRBV7-3 and TRBJ1-1 gives the whole variable domain GAGVSQTPSNKVTEKGKYVELRCDPISGHTALYWYRQSLGQGPEFLIYFQGTGAADDSGLPNDRFFAVRPEGSVSTLKIQRTERGDSAVYLCASSLTRVNTEAFFGQGTRLTVV.

This clonotype has a handful of counts. The rearrangement uses TRBV18 and TRBJ1-1; no definite D call. V was trimmed by 1 base and J by 0 bases, leaving 3 bases between them. Germline assignment: CDR1 KGHSH and CDR2 LQKENI. The CDR3 is 13 residues long. Here the CDR3 DNA reads TGTGCCAGCTCACCACTGGTGAACACTGAAGCTTTCTTT. Protein: CASSPLVNTEAFF.

This clonotype has more than one count but fewer than ten. The rearrangement joins TRBV6-1 to TRBJ1-6; D gene unclear. With 2 bases removed from V and 7 bases from J, the gap between germline ends came to 9 bases. Germline V gives CDR1 MNHNS, CDR2 SASEGT. This CDR3 region has 14 residues. CDR3 DNA: TGTGCCAGCAGTGAAAGTCCTGCAAATTCACCCCTCCACTTT. It codes for CASSESPANSPLHF.

This clonotype was observed many times. CDR3 amino acids: CASSPRDRVNQPQHF. CDR3 nucleotides: TGTGCCAGCAGCCCCCGGGACAGGGTCAATCAGCCCCAGCATTTT. This chain joins TRBV12-3 or TRBV12-4 and TRBJ1-5, with TRBD1 matching over 9 bases. The CDR3 runs 15 residues. The V and J ends lost 6 bases and 3 bases, in that order; junction bases with no gene match: 6.

The chain couples TRBV7-4 to TRBJ2-2; 7 bases match TRBD1. Trimming at V came to 3 bases and at J to 1 base, leaving 2 bases not matched to a gene. The CDR3 spans 15 residues. The germline gives CDR1 SGHVT, CDR2 SQSDAQ. The chain's CDR3 is CASSFRDRNTGELFF. CDR3 sequence (DNA): TGTGCCAGCAGCTTCCGGGACAGGAACACCGGGGAGCTGTTTTTT.

This clonotype was observed a handful of times. The chain is built from TRBV18 and TRBJ1-1; D is perhaps TRBD1 (5 bases). Trimming removed 3 bases at V and 7 bases at J, with 12 bases between. There are 13 residues in the CDR3. Germline V lookup: CDR1 KGHSH, CDR2 LQKENI. Written as DNA, the CDR3 is TGTGCCAGCTCACCCGGGACCGAGGATGAAGCTTTCTTT. Translating gives CASSPGTEDEAFF.

The genes are TRBV7-8 and TRBJ2-1, with D uncertain. This CDR3 region has 14 residues. V lost 0 bases, J lost 6 bases, and 9 bases lay in between. CDR1 is SGHVS, CDR2 FQNEAQ, per germline. DNA of the CDR3: TGTGCCAGCAGCTTAGCGCCTCGAGTCAATGAGCAGTTCTTC. Its translation: CASSLAPRVNEQFF.

Only a few counts were recorded for this clonotype. The V call is TRBV7-6, the J call TRBJ2-3; no reliable D call. The V end was cut by 5 bases, the J end by 5 bases, with 8 bases between. The CDR3 runs 12 residues. Germline V gives CDR1 SGHVS, CDR2 FNYEAQ. Here the CDR3 reads CASSRWGDTQYF. The CDR3, as DNA: TGTGCCAGCAGCCGATGGGGAGATACGCAGTATTTT.